The 32 T cell receptor beta chains given below trace back to one sample, sequenced in a study of CD8+ T cells in alopecia areata listed by TCRdb under 2018. The method behind the library was the immunoSEQ multiplex PCR assay. RNA was extracted from all samples and reverse transcribed into cDNA, which served as template for TCR sequencing. TCRdb obtained this table from immuneACCESS and retained in-frame rearrangements with V and J assigned. These tables miss some clones; where compared with another copy, unresolved V genes account for less than half of the shortfall, and the remainder is unexplained. The sample has around 100,000 clones on record, around 38% of them singletons. The ten largest clones add up to 1% to 1.5% of the sample. Sample: CD4+ T cells sorted from blood. The receptors shown here come from a human donor with alopecia areata.

This clone was observed a handful of times. The CDR3 DNA sequence: TGCGCCAGCAGTCAGTGCCCACTAGCGGGGGAAGAGACCCAGTACTTC. It encodes CASSQCPLAGEETQYF. The genes are TRBV23-1 and TRBJ2-5; the match to TRBD2 covers 11 bases. TRBV23-1 is identified as an open reading frame with a role that is uncertain. After removal of 3 bases from V and 3 bases from J, the junction contained 6 bases not matched to a gene. This CDR3 contains 16 residues.

This clone has more than one count but fewer than ten. The rearrangement joins TRBV7-9 to TRBJ2-1, with 8 positions matching TRBD2. In germline, CDR1 is SEHNR, CDR2 FQNEAQ (reference sequence). This CDR3 spans 14 amino acids. Trimming cost V 2 bases and J 6 bases; bases outside gene matches: 3. CDR3 loop: CASSLSGSTNEQFF. The CDR3 DNA reads TGTGCCAGCAGCTTAAGCGGGAGTACCAATGAGCAGTTCTTC.

This clone was observed a handful of times. The CDR3: CASAPPPYRWYEQYF. For the CDR3, the DNA is TGTGCTAGTGCTCCCCCCCCATACAGGTGGTACGAGCAGTACTTC. The chain uses TRBV12-5 and TRBJ2-7, with D possibly TRBD1 on 5 matching bases. CDR1 and CDR2 (germline): LGHNT, FRNRAP. The V end lost 7 bases, the J end lost 4 bases, and 20 bases lay between the germline ends. There are 15 residues in the CDR3.

This clone was observed a few times. The chain couples TRBV9 to TRBJ2-7; 9 bases map to TRBD2. The CDR3 has 15 amino acids. Trimming at V came to 0 bases and at J to 2 bases, leaving 3 bases not matched to a gene. Germline CDR1 SGDLS, CDR2 YYNGEE. This CDR3 is CASSVAASGAYEQYF. The CDR3 nucleotides read TGTGCCAGCAGCGTAGCGGCTAGCGGGGCCTACGAGCAGTACTTC.

The V call is TRBV29-1, the J call TRBJ2-3; no firm D call. Germline CDR1 and CDR2: SQVTM and ANQGSEA. Trimming stripped 4 bases from V and 0 bases from J, with 2 bases between. The CDR3 spans 11 residues. CDR3 residues: CSVVSTDTQYF. DNA of the CDR3: TGCAGCGTTGTAAGCACAGATACGCAGTATTTT.

The chain employs TRBV28 and TRBJ2-7; 8 nucleotides match TRBD1. CDR1 is MDHEN and CDR2 is SYDVKM in the germline V gene. This CDR3 has 15 residues. The J segment lost 4 bases and the V segment lost 1 base, leaving 6 bases of the junction unmatched. Written as DNA, the CDR3 is TGTGCCAGCAGTTTATTACAGGGGGGCTCTTACGAGCAGTACTTC. Protein sequence: CASSLLQGGSYEQYF.

This clone was counted only a few times. This chain joins TRBV29-1 and TRBJ2-1; 13 positions match TRBD2. Germline assignment: CDR1 SQVTM and CDR2 ANQGSEA. There are 16 residues in the CDR3. The V and J ends lost 6 bases and 9 bases, in that order; junction bases with no gene match: 14. The DNA for the CDR3 is TGCAGCGTCCTACCGAAACTAGCGGGGGGGCGCGGTGAGCAGTTCTTC. It encodes CSVLPKLAGGRGEQFF.

This clone has just one count. This chain uses TRBV9 with TRBJ2-5; D is ambiguous. The CDR3 has 16 residues. The ends were cut back, 4 bases at V and 5 bases at J, with 21 bases in the middle. Germline assignment: CDR1 SGDLS and CDR2 YYNGEE. CDR3 bases: TGTGCCAGCAGCTTCTCCCCTCGTGGGGTAGGGGAGACCCAGTACTTC. It is translated as CASSFSPRGVGETQYF.

The V gene is TRBV5-5, the J gene TRBJ2-1; 12 bases line up with TRBD2. The CDR3 has 15 amino acids. The junction had 3 bases not matched to a gene; V was cut back by 3 bases and J by 5 bases. Germline assignment: CDR1 SGHKS and CDR2 YYEKEE (reference sequence). DNA of the CDR3: TGTGCCAGCAGCTCCGGACTAGCGGGGAACAATGAGCAGTTCTTC. Amino acids: CASSSGLAGNNEQFF.

The chain employs TRBV1 and TRBJ2-7; the table calls TRBD1, which could not be checked here. TRBV1 is a known pseudogene. The CDR3 runs 13 residues. CDR3 residues: CTSSPDTSDEQYF. CDR3 nucleotides: TGCACCAGCAGCCCGGACACTTCTGACGAGCAGTACTTC.

This clone was counted a few times. The J gene is TRBJ2-5, the V gene TRBV7-2, with TRBD1 as a possible D gene (5 bases). The assigned J gene may be wrong: the sequence end matches TRBJ2-7 better. The germline V gene encodes CDR1 SGHTA and CDR2 FQGNSA. CDR3 length equals 17 residues. In DNA form, the CDR3 reads TGTGCCAGCAGCCCCCGGCCGGCTACAGGACCCTCCTACGAGCAGTACTTC. Residues: CASSPRPATGPSYEQYF.

This clone was seen more than once but under ten times. The chain couples TRBV5-1 to TRBJ2-3; the match to TRBD2 covers 9 bases. Germline lookup yields CDR1 SGHRS and CDR2 YFSETQ. J gave up 3 bases and V 3 bases, and 8 bases lay outside the gene matches. The CDR3 runs 16 residues. The CDR3 sequence: CASSSGLATTTDTQYF. Here the CDR3 DNA reads TGCGCCAGCAGCTCCGGACTAGCGACCACTACAGATACGCAGTATTTT.

V gene TRBV4-1 combines with J gene TRBJ2-7, with D maybe TRBD1 (6 bases). The V gene lost 1 base and the J gene lost 2 bases, with 15 bases spanning the gap. The CDR3 runs to 16 residues. Germline V lookup: CDR1 MGHRA, CDR2 YSYEKL. The CDR3 protein is CASSQGGGKGAYEQYF. The CDR3 bases are TGCGCCAGCAGCCAAGGCGGAGGAAAGGGGGCCTACGAGCAGTACTTC.

The gene calls are TRBV5-1 and TRBJ1-1; D gene uncertain. The V end lost 0 bases, the J end lost 0 bases, and 12 bases lay between the germline ends. The CDR3 sequence is 16 residues long. Per the germline V gene, CDR1 is SGHRS and CDR2 is YFSETQ. CDR3 loop: CASSLGQLLLNTEAFF. CDR3 coding DNA: TGCGCCAGCAGCTTGGGGCAGCTCCTCCTGAACACTGAAGCTTTCTTT.

This clone was seen a handful of times. The V call is TRBV9, the J call TRBJ1-5; 7 bases map to TRBD1. Trimming removed 3 bases from V and 5 bases from J; junction bases left unmatched: 5. In germline, CDR1 is SGDLS, CDR2 YYNGEE. The CDR3 extends over 14 amino acids. The CDR3 loop is CASSGGDSHQPQHF. The DNA of the CDR3 is TGTGCCAGCAGCGGGGGGGACAGTCATCAGCCCCAGCATTTT.

Here the CDR3 DNA reads TGCGCCAGCCCAGAGTTCCGACAGGGGGCGAATACGCAGTATTTT. Protein sequence: CASPEFRQGANTQYF. This chain links TRBV4-1 with TRBJ2-3; 10 bases match TRBD1. CDR1 and CDR2 from the germline V gene are MGHRA and YSYEKL. The CDR3 is 15 residues long. V shed 8 bases and J 7 bases; nucleotides not matched to a gene: 12.

The chain employs TRBV7-8 and TRBJ1-2; D is unclear. Germline loops: CDR1 SGHVS, CDR2 FQNEAQ. The CDR3 is made up of 15 amino acids. V lost 0 bases and J lost 5, with 13 bases in between. CDR3 loop: CASSLALGLSYGYTF. CDR3 DNA sequence: TGTGCCAGCAGCTTAGCGCTCGGGCTTAGTTATGGCTACACCTTC.

V gene TRBV28 combines with J gene TRBJ2-7; D could derive from TRBD1 or TRBD2 (5 bases each). This CDR3 has 14 residues. CDR1 is MDHEN, CDR2 SYDVKM, per germline. The V gene lost 1 base and the J gene lost 4 bases, with 11 bases spanning the gap. The DNA of the CDR3 is TGTGCCAGCAGTTTATCAGGGCCGGGATACGAGCAGTACTTC. Amino acids: CASSLSGPGYEQYF.

V gene TRBV18 combines with J gene TRBJ2-7, with D tentatively TRBD1 or TRBD2 (5 bases each). The CDR3 totals 13 residues. V was clipped by 3 bases and J by 7 bases, with 13 bases between them. Germline V CDR1 and CDR2: KGHSH, LQKENI. The chain's CDR3 is CASSPQGVGEQYF. Here the CDR3 DNA reads TGTGCCAGCTCACCCCAGGGAGTTGGGGAGCAGTACTTC.

This clone was observed a few times. The rearrangement joins TRBV15 to TRBJ1-2; 10 bases match TRBD1. The CDR3 covers 14 residues. V shed 1 base, J shed 7 bases, and the junction held 3 bases outside the gene matches. The V gene's germline CDR1 is LNHNV and CDR2 YYDKDF (reference sequence). The DNA for the CDR3 is TGTGCCACCAGCAGAGGGACAGGGGGTAGTGGCTACACCTTC. Translating it yields CATSRGTGGSGYTF.

This clone was observed a few times. The chain uses TRBV29-1 and TRBJ1-4; D uncertain. CDR3 size: 14 residues. Trimming took off 7 bases at V and 8 bases at J, with 20 bases between the two ends. Per germline, CDR1 SQVTM and CDR2 ANQGSEA. The CDR3 loop reads CSASPTGFGEKLFF. As DNA, the CDR3 is TGCAGCGCCTCACCGACCGGGTTTGGGGAAAAACTGTTTTTT.

This clone was seen a handful of times. The chain uses TRBV7-8 and TRBJ2-1; D might be TRBD2 (6 bases). The V end was cut by 5 bases, the J end by 6 bases, with 20 bases between. This CDR3 contains 16 residues. From germline, CDR1 is SGHVS and CDR2 FQNEAQ. CDR3 sequence reads: CASSNLGGAGTNEQFF. The CDR3 DNA follows: TGTGCCAGCAGCAATTTGGGCGGGGCGGGAACCAATGAGCAGTTCTTC.

This chain connects TRBV5-4 to TRBJ2-4; 8 bases are shared with TRBD2. This CDR3 contains 12 residues. Trimming cost V 0 bases and J 15 bases; bases outside gene matches: 5. The germline V gene has CDR1 SGHNT and CDR2 YYREEE (reference sequence). CDR3 in amino acids: CASSLAGGERYF. As DNA, the CDR3 is TGTGCCAGCAGCTTGGCCGGGGGGGAGCGGTACTTC.

This clone was seen only a few times. The V and J genes are TRBV10-3 and TRBJ2-3; D may be TRBD2 (5 bases). Trimming removed 4 bases from V and 4 bases from J, with 9 bases in between. CDR1 is ENHRY, CDR2 SYGVKD, per germline. The CDR3 runs 13 residues. The CDR3 region is CAISGTAPDTQYF. CDR3 nucleotides: TGTGCCATCAGTGGGACTGCCCCAGATACGCAGTATTTT.

This clone was counted a few times. The chain combines TRBV7-2 with TRBJ2-6, with 9 bases lining up with TRBD1. CDR1 is SGHTA, CDR2 FQGNSA, per germline. The CDR3 covers 17 residues. V was pared by 5 bases and J by 0 bases, with 5 bases of the junction left unmatched. The chain's CDR3 is CASSGGQGYSGANVLTF. The CDR3 DNA is TGTGCCAGCAGCGGAGGACAGGGGTACTCTGGGGCCAACGTCCTGACTTTC. Together with reference TRBV7-2 and TRBJ2-6, the CDR3 gives the full variable domain: GAGVSQSPSNKVTEKGKDVELRCDPISGHTALYWYRQSLGQGLEFLIYFQGNSAPDKSGLPSDRFSAERTGGSVSTLTIQRTQQEDSAVYLCASSGGQGYSGANVLTFGAGSRLTVL.

The genes are TRBV11-2 and TRBJ2-7; D is ambiguous. V lost 5 bases and J lost 7, with 18 bases in between. Germline CDR1 is SGHAT and CDR2 is FQNNGV. The CDR3 extends over 14 amino acids. This chain's CDR3 is CASSPGPLLREQYF. The DNA of the CDR3 is TGTGCCAGCAGCCCAGGACCGTTACTACGGGAGCAGTACTTC.

This clone appeared a few times. The chain uses TRBV29-1 and TRBJ2-1; 7 nucleotides match TRBD2. V shed 4 bases, J shed 5 bases, and the junction held 8 bases outside the gene matches. The CDR3 contains 14 residues. Germline V gene data show CDR1 as SQVTM and CDR2 as ANQGSEA. The CDR3 is CSVVREGRDNEQFF. CDR3 DNA: TGCAGCGTTGTCCGAGAGGGGAGGGACAATGAGCAGTTCTTC.

The sample holds a few counts of this clone. The rearrangement links TRBV15 to TRBJ2-6; 7 bases align to TRBD1. V lost 0 bases and J lost 0; bases outside the gene matches: 8. The V gene's germline CDR1 is LNHNV and CDR2 YYDKDF (reference sequence). The CDR3 consists of 19 residues. DNA for the CDR3: TGTGCCACCAGCAGAGAAACGACAGGGCCTTACTCTGGGGCCAACGTCCTGACTTTC. It is translated as CATSRETTGPYSGANVLTF.

V usage is TRBV25-1 and J usage is TRBJ1-2; D uncertain. There are 16 residues in the CDR3. Trimming left V 0 bases short and J 4 bases short, with 15 bases between. CDR1 and CDR2 (germline): MGHDK, SYGVNS. The CDR3 is CASSEYGQASFYGYTF. CDR3 sequence (DNA): TGTGCCAGCAGTGAATATGGGCAGGCCTCCTTCTATGGCTACACCTTC.

A note on this clone: Other DNA sequences in this sample translate to the same CDR3. The rearrangement joins TRBV15 to TRBJ2-3, with D maybe TRBD2 (5 bases). V dropped 3 bases and J dropped 5 bases, with 9 bases sitting between them. Germline CDR1 and CDR2: LNHNV and YYDKDF (reference sequence). The CDR3 loop spans 13 amino acids. The CDR3 region is CATSRDLGDTQYF. For the CDR3, the DNA is TGTGCCACCAGCAGGGACTTAGGAGATACGCAGTATTTT. Full variable domain (outside the CDR3, taken from reference TRBV15 and TRBJ2-3): DAMVIQNPRYQVTQFGKPVTLSCSQTLNHNVMYWYQQKSSQAPKLLFHYYDKDFNNEADTPDNFQSRRPNTSFCFLDIRSPGLGDTAMYLCATSRDLGDTQYFGPGTRLTVL.

J is TRBJ2-3 and V is TRBV6-5; D is uncertain. There are 15 residues in the CDR3. V dropped 8 bases and J dropped 0 bases, with 15 bases sitting between them. Germline assignment: CDR1 MNHEY and CDR2 SVGAGI. CDR3 loop: CASGRADASTDTQYF. The CDR3 DNA reads as TGTGCCAGCGGGCGCGCGGATGCTAGCACAGATACGCAGTATTTT.

The rearrangement joins TRBV5-1 to TRBJ2-2, with a weak D call TRBD1 (5 bases). CDR1 SGHRS and CDR2 YFSETQ come from the germline V gene. CDR3 length: 14 amino acids. Trimming removed 3 bases at V and 4 bases at J, with 10 bases between. Here the CDR3 reads CASSYDRATGELFF. Written as DNA, the CDR3 is TGCGCCAGCAGCTACGACAGAGCCACCGGGGAGCTGTTTTTT.